The entry that follows covers one T cell receptor beta chain sequence. This clonotype was seen a few times. There is no known antigen for this receptor. Base qualities are not recorded, but no much larger clone differs from it by a single base. V is trimmed back by 7 bases and J by 5 bases, and the junction contains 9 bases that no gene match accounts for. For CDR1 and CDR2, the germline V gene lists SNHLY and FYNNEI. From cysteine to phenylalanine, the CDR3 is 14 amino acids long. Only the CDR3 DNA stays, 42 bases, in frame from base 1. The data belong to a study of human T cells and chemical hapten exposure (dated by TCRdb to the early 2020s). About the investigation overall: For sensitization, 2% DPC in acetone was applied to an approximately 2 cm by approximately 2 cm area of upper inner arm skin. Throughout the approximately 26-week study period, patients were also given weekly therapeutic DPC doses on the scalp. Patch tests used Finn chambers with 0.01% DPC on the upper back, scored after 6 days by International Contact Dermatitis Research Group standards. The patient cohort, mostly female, included alopecia areata with under or over 50% scalp involvement, alopecia totalis and alopecia universalis. The libraries were sequenced as a pool, and the TCR yield per sample differed mostly because of small variations in library volumes within the pool. Peripheral blood TCR repertoire changes were tracked in vivo in alopecia patients during primary and secondary sensitization to the hapten diphenylcyclopropenone (DPC). Patient blood was sampled pre-sensitization (week 0) and at 2, 6 and about 24 weeks after DPC sensitization. For TCR sequencing, blood came from 25 to 35 alopecia patients at anywhere from one to four time points (pre-sensitization, 2, 6 and 24 weeks). Broader findings and caveats from the paper: Because all patients had alopecia, a presumed autoimmune disease, the immune response of the patients might differ from that of healthy individuals. After repeated subsampling, changes were observed in the strength of the expansion versus patch-test correlation and in the threshold at which the correlation became significant. No change with DPC sensitization was found in the number of TCRs above 1 in 1000 frequency, and no evidence of global repertoire structure alterations was found. Significantly more large CDR3 similarity clusters were formed by expanded TCRs than by pre-sensitization or healthy control sets, consistent with antigen-driven responses. The number of PT1 expanded TCRs positively correlated with patch test score, significant at thresholds 8, 16 and 32 but not 4.

The library was obtained by RACE. Sequencing relied on a NextSeq 500. Library preparation attached unique molecular identifiers to individual cDNA molecules for quantitative, reproducible TCR counting. For every blood RNA sample, sequencing covered both the TCR alpha and TCR beta chains. The original pipeline was this. The median number of TCRs per sample was some 100,000, ranging from roughly 23,224 to 700,000. V, J and CDR3 annotation of the TCR reads was carried out using the Decombinator software suite. For PS versus PT1 abundance plots, all samples were subsampled to the same number of TCRs (28,000). TCRs were defined as expanded if absent before sensitization and observed at least eight times at the 2-week time point. The raw public data were reprocessed by TCRdb itself: fastp quality trimming at Q25, MiXCR clonotype calling, in-frame beta chains only. Each entry merges the rows of one CDR3 protein and shows their most common DNA and genes. The authors' filters were not applied to this entry. For this sample there are roughly 90,000 distinct CDR3 sequences; around 9.6% appear just once. The ten largest clones capture roughly 3.5% of the sample.

The time point label for this specimen denotes: pre-sensitization, week 0. What this sample's treatment or condition label stands for: therapeutic diphenylcyclopropenone sensitization with weekly scalp DPC. At every patch-test visit, the blood draw took place before the patch test was put on. Patients were considered eligible if aged 18 to 70, diagnosed with alopecia and deemed suitable for DPC therapy, and patients were excluded if pregnant. Total RNA was isolated from unfractionated whole blood collected in Tempus Blood RNA tubes. The source is a woman aged 40-49 years with alopecia areata. Some clones in this sample may be carry-over from other donors' samples. The chain is made from TRBV2 and TRBJ2-3, with 7 bases matching TRBD2. The sequences come from whole blood, collected in connection with sensitization to the hapten diphenylcyclopropenone (DPC). Read as DNA, the sequence is TGTGCCAGCATGACTAGCCTTCCGGGAGATACGCAGTATTTT. This encodes CASMTSLPGDTQYF.